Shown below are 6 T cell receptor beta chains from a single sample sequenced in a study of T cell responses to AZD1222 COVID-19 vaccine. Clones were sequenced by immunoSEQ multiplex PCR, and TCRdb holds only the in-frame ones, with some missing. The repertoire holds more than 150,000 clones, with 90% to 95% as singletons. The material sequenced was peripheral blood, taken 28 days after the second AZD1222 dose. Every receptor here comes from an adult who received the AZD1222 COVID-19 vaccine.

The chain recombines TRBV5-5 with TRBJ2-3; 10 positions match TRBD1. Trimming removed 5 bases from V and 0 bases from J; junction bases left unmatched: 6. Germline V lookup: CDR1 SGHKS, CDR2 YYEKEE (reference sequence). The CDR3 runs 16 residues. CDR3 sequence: CASRRQGAFSTDTQYF. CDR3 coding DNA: TGTGCCAGCAGGCGACAGGGGGCGTTTAGCACAGATACGCAGTATTTT.

CDR3 sequence reads: CASRKLAGEGELFF. CDR3 coding DNA: TGTGCCAGCAGGAAACTAGCGGGAGAAGGGGAGCTGTTTTTT. The chain is built from TRBV11-2 and TRBJ2-2, with 11 bases lining up with TRBD2. The CDR3 has 14 residues. V trimming: 6 bases; J trimming: 8 bases; junction bases outside the gene matches: 5. The germline V gene has CDR1 SGHAT and CDR2 FQNNGV.

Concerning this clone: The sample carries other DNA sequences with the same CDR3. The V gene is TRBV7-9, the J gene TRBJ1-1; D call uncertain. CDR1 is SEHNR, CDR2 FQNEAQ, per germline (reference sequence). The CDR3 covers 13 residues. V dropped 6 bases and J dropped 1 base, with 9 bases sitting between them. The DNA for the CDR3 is TGTGCCAGCAGTGCCGACACGAACACTGAAGCTTTCTTT. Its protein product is CASSADTNTEAFF. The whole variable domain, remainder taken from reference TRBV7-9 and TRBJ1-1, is DTGVSQNPRHKITKRGQNVTFRCDPISEHNRLYWYRQTLGQGPEFLTYFQNEAQLEKSRLLSDRFSAERPKGSFSTLEIQRTEQGDSAMYLCASSADTNTEAFFGQGTRLTVV.

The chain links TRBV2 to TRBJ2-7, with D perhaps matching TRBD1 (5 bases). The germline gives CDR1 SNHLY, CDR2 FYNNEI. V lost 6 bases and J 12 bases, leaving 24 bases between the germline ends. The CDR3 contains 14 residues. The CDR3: CASRDDRQGFGTYF. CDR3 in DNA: TGTGCCAGCAGAGATGACCGTCAGGGATTCGGAACGTACTTC.

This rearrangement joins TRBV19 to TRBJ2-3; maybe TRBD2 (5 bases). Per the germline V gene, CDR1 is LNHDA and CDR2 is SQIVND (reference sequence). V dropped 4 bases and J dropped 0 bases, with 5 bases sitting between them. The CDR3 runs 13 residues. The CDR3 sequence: CASSRLSTDTQYF. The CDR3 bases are TGTGCCAGTAGTAGACTAAGCACAGATACGCAGTATTTT.

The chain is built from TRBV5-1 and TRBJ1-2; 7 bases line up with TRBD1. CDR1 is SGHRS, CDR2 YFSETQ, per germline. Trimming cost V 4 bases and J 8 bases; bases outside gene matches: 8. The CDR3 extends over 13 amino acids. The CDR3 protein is CASSPDRAEGYTF. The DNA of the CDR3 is TGCGCCAGCAGCCCCGACAGGGCTGAAGGCTACACCTTC.